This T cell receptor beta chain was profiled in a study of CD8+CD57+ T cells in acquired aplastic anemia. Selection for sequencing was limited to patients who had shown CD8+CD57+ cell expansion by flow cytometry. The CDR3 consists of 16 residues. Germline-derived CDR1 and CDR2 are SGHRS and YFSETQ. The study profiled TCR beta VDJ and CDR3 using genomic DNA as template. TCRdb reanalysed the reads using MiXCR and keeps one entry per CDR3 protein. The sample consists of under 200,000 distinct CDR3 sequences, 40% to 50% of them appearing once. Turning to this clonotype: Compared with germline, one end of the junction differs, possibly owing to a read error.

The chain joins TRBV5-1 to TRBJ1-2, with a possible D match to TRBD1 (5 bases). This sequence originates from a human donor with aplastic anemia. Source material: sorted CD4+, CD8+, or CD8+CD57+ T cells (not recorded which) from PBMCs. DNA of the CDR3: TGCGCCAGCAGCCTTGGGGGTGGTAAAGTTGGTCGTGGCCACACCTTC. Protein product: CASSLGGGKVGRGHTF.